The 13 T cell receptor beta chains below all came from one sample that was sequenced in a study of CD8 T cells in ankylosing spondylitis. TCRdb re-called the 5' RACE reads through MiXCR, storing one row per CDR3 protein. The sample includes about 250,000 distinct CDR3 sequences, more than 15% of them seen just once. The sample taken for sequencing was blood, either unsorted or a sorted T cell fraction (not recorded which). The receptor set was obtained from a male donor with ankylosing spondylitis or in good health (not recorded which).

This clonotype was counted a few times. The chain's CDR3 is CASSDSWDYGGSEQFF. In nucleotides, the CDR3 is TGTGCCAGCAGTGACAGTTGGGACTACGGCGGGAGTGAGCAGTTCTTC. The V call is TRBV6-4, the J call TRBJ2-1; 7 nucleotides line up with TRBD2. The ends lost 2 bases at V and 9 bases at J; junction bases unmatched: 13. The CDR3 spans 16 residues. Germline V gene sequence: CDR1 MRHNA, CDR2 SNTAGT.

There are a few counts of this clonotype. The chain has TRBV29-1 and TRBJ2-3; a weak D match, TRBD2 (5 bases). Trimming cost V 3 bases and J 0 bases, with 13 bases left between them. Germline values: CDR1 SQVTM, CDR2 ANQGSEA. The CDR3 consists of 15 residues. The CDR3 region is CSVDASSYSTDTQYF. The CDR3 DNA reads TGCAGCGTTGATGCTAGCAGCTATAGCACAGATACGCAGTATTTT.

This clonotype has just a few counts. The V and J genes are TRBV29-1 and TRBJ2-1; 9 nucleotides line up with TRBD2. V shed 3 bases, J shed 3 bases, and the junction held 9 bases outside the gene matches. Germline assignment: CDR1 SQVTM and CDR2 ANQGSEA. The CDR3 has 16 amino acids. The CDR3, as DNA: TGCAGCGTTGAGGGCTTGCGGGAGGGTAACTACAATGAGCAGTTCTTC. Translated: CSVEGLREGNYNEQFF.

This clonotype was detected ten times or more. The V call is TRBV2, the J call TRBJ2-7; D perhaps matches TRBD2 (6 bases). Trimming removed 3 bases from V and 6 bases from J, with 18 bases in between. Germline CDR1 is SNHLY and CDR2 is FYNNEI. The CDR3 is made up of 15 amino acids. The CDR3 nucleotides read TGTGCCAGCAGTGATTACGGAGGGCCAGGAGGCGAGCAGTACTTC. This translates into CASSDYGGPGGEQYF.

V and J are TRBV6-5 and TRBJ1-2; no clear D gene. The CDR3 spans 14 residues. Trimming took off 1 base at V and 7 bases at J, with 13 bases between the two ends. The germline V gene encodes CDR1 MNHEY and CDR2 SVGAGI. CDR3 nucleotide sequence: TGTGCCAGCAGTTACTTAACAACCGGTTTTGGCTACACCTTC. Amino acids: CASSYLTTGFGYTF.

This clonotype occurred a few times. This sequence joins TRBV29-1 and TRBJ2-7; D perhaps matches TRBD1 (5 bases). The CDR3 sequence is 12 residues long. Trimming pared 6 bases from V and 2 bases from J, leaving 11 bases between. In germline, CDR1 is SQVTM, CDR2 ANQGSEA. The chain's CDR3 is CSVQGSPYEQYF. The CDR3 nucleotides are TGCAGCGTGCAGGGCAGCCCCTACGAGCAGTACTTC.

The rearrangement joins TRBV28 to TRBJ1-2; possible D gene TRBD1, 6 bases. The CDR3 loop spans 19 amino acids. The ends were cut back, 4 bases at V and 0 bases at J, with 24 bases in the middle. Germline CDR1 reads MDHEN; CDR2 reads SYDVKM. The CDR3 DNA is TGTGCCAGCAGTTACCTCCAATGGACAGCGAGAAATGCTAACTATGGCTACACCTTC. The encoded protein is CASSYLQWTARNANYGYTF.

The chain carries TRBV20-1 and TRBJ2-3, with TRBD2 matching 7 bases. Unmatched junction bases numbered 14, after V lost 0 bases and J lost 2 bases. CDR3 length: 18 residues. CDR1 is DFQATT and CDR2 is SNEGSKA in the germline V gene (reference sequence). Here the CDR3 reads CSARDLLRAGRVTDTQYF. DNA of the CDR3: TGCAGTGCTAGAGATCTTCTTCGCGCAGGGAGGGTCACAGATACGCAGTATTTT.

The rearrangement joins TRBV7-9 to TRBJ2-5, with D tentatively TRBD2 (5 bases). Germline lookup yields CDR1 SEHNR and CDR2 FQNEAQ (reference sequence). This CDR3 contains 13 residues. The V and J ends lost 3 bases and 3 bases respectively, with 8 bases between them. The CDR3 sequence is CASSLGSEETQYF. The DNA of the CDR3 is TGTGCCAGCAGCTTGGGTAGCGAAGAGACCCAGTACTTC. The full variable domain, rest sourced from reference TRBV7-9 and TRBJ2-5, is DTGVSQNPRHKITKRGQNVTFRCDPISEHNRLYWYRQTLGQGPEFLTYFQNEAQLEKSRLLSDRFSAERPKGSFSTLEIQRTEQGDSAMYLCASSLGSEETQYFGPGTRLLVL.

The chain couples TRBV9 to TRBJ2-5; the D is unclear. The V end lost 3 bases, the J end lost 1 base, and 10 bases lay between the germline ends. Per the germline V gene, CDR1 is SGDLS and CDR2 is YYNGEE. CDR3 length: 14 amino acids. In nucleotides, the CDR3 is TGTGCCAGCAGCGATAGCCTCTCCCAAGAGACCCAGTACTTC. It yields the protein CASSDSLSQETQYF.

CDR3 coding DNA: TGCGCCAGCAGCCAAGAAGGCCGGGACGATCAGCCCCAGCATTTT. Translation gives CASSQEGRDDQPQHF. The genes are TRBV4-1 and TRBJ1-5; D perhaps matches TRBD1 (5 bases). This CDR3 has 15 residues. Germline loops: CDR1 MGHRA, CDR2 YSYEKL. V lost 0 bases to trimming and J lost 5 bases, with 11 bases between them.

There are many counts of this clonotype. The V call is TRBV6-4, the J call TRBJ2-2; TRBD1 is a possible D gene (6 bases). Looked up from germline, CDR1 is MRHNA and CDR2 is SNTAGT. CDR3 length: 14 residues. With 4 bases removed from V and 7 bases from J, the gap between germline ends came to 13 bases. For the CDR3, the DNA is TGTGCCAGCAGTGCCTCTCCAGGGGTCGGGGAGCTGTTTTTT. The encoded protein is CASSASPGVGELFF.

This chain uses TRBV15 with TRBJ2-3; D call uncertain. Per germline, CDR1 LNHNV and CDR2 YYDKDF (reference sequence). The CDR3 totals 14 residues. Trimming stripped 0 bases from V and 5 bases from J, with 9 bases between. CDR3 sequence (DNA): TGTGCCACCAGCAGAGATTCCCGGGTAGATACGCAGTATTTT. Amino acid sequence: CATSRDSRVDTQYF.